The 11 T cell receptor beta chains below come from one sample, sequenced in a study of T cells in Graves' hyperthyroidism and ophthalmopathy. Researchers amplified the TCR beta CDR3 regions from RNA transcripts. Researchers ran a first-round RT-PCR on the TCR CDR3 using the HTBI primer set. TCRdb recomputed calls from the multiplex PCR reads with MiXCR, one row per CDR3 protein. Of roughly 550,000 distinct CDR3 sequences listed, around 15% are singletons. Sequencing was carried out using blood. The receptors here all came from a woman aged 30 to 39 with Graves' ophthalmopathy.

The chain employs TRBV6-5 and TRBJ1-2, with no clear D. The V gene's germline CDR1 is MNHEY and CDR2 SVGAGI. CDR3 length: 15 amino acids. Trimming took off 0 bases at V and 0 bases at J, with 8 bases between the two ends. The chain's CDR3 is CASSYSGPPNYGYTF. The CDR3 nucleotides are TGTGCCAGCAGTTACTCAGGGCCCCCTAACTATGGCTACACCTTC.

This clonotype was seen many times. The chain employs TRBV30 and TRBJ2-3; D unclear. The germline CDR1 and CDR2 sequences are GTSNPN and SVGIG (reference sequence). The ends were cut back, 1 base at V and 1 base at J, with 12 bases in the middle. The CDR3 is 15 residues long. The CDR3 is CAWSERLAGTDTQYF. CDR3 nucleotide sequence: TGTGCCTGGAGTGAGAGACTGGCGGGCACAGATACGCAGTATTTT. Full variable domain (remainder filled in from reference TRBV30 and TRBJ2-3): SQTIHQWPATLVQPVGSPLSLECTVEGTSNPNLYWYRQAAGRGLQLLFYSVGIGQISSEVPQNLSASRPQDRQFILSSKKLLLSDSGFYLCAWSERLAGTDTQYFGPGTRLTVL.

At least ten counts were recorded for this clonotype. This chain uses TRBV6-4 with TRBJ1-1; D ambiguous. The CDR3 runs to 13 residues. CDR1 and CDR2 (germline): MRHNA, SNTAGT. Deletions cut 2 bases from V and 3 bases from J, with 7 bases between. This CDR3 is CASSDRQDTEAFF. The CDR3 nucleotides read TGTGCCAGCAGTGACAGGCAGGACACTGAAGCTTTCTTT.

Notes on this clonotype: A read error is possible here, since a much larger clone lies one base away. The V call is TRBV6-1, the J call TRBJ2-1; no clear D. V lost 1 base, J lost 8 bases, and 3 bases lay in between. The V gene's germline CDR1 is MNHNS and CDR2 SASEGT. This CDR3 comprises 11 residues. CDR3 in amino acids: CASSEGHEQFF. DNA for the CDR3: TGTGCCAGCAGTGAAGGGCATGAGCAGTTCTTC.

At least ten counts were recorded for this clonotype. The genes are TRBV10-3 and TRBJ2-7; weak D call: TRBD1 (9 bases). CDR3 size: 16 residues. Germline assignment: CDR1 ENHRY and CDR2 SYGVKD. V was shortened by 4 bases and J by 6 bases, with 22 bases between the two germline ends. This chain's CDR3 is CAISAIAGQGGLEQYF. CDR3 bases: TGTGCCATCAGTGCGATAGCGGGACAGGGAGGTCTCGAGCAGTACTTC.

This clonotype was seen only a few times. The chain couples TRBV20-1 to TRBJ2-1; TRBD2 aligns across 13 bases. V lost 6 bases to trimming and J lost 6 bases; unmatched junction nucleotides: 11. Germline V lookup: CDR1 DFQATT, CDR2 SNEGSKA (reference sequence). The CDR3 sequence is 16 residues long. The CDR3 DNA follows: TGCAGTGCCGGATTGACTAGCGGGAGGTCGGGCAATGAGCAGTTCTTC. Translation gives CSAGLTSGRSGNEQFF.

This clonotype was recorded a few times. The chain recombines TRBV12-3 or TRBV12-4 with TRBJ1-2; 12 bases line up with TRBD1. CDR3 size: 15 residues. After removal of 4 bases from V and 8 bases from J, the junction contained 8 bases not matched to a gene. CDR3 coding DNA: TGTGCCAGCAGTTACAGGGACAGGGGGCTAGAAGGCTACACCTTC. It codes for CASSYRDRGLEGYTF.

This clonotype was counted many times. The chain employs TRBV2 and TRBJ2-7; D not resolved. V dropped 3 bases and J dropped 1 base, with 13 bases sitting between them. The V gene's germline CDR1 is SNHLY and CDR2 FYNNEI. There are 15 residues in the CDR3. CDR3 loop: CASSDWAGSSYEQYF. For the CDR3, the DNA is TGTGCCAGCAGTGATTGGGCCGGGTCGTCCTACGAGCAGTACTTC.

This clonotype showed up many times. This chain uses TRBV28 with TRBJ1-6, with TRBD1 identical over 8 bases. CDR3 length: 18 amino acids. The V gene's germline CDR1 is MDHEN and CDR2 SYDVKM. Trimming removed 2 bases from V and 6 bases from J; junction bases left unmatched: 12. CDR3 amino acids: CASSLIPPGQASNSPLHF. In nucleotides, the CDR3 is TGTGCCAGCAGTTTAATCCCACCGGGACAGGCTTCTAATTCACCCCTCCACTTT.

The V gene is TRBV6-8, the J gene TRBJ1-1; 10 bases are shared with TRBD1. Germline CDR1 is MNHGY and CDR2 is SAAAGT. Trimming cost V 2 bases and J 4 bases; bases outside gene matches: 28. The CDR3 covers 23 residues. CDR3 in DNA: TGTGCCAGCAGTTACCAAAAACCAGGTAAAGGACAGGGGGATAGGAATAGAGGCACTGAAGCTTTCTTT. It specifies CASSYQKPGKGQGDRNRGTEAFF.

This clonotype has just a few counts. This chain connects TRBV7-3 to TRBJ1-1, with 7 nucleotides matching TRBD1. V gave up 8 bases and J gave up 6 bases; unmatched junction bases: 3. The CDR3 contains 11 residues. CDR1 is SGHTA and CDR2 is FQGTGA in the germline V gene. CDR3 sequence (DNA): TGTGCCAGCCTCACAGGGGCTGAAGCTTTCTTT. It encodes CASLTGAEAFF. The complete variable domain, with remaining parts taken from reference TRBV7-3 and TRBJ1-1, reads GAGVSQTPSNKVTEKGKYVELRCDPISGHTALYWYRQSLGQGPEFLIYFQGTGAADDSGLPNDRFFAVRPEGSVSTLKIQRTERGDSAVYLCASLTGAEAFFGQGTRLTVV.